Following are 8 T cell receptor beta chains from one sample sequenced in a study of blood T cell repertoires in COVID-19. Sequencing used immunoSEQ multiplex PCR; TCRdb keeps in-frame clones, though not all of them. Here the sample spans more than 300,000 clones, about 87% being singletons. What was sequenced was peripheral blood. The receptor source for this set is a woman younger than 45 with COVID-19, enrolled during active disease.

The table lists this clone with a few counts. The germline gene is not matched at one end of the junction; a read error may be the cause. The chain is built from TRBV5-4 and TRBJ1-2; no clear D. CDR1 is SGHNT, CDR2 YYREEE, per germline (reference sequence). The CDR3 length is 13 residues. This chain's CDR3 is CASSLDGGYGYTF. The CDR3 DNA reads TGTGCCAGCAGTTTGGACGGAGGCTATGGCTACACCTTC.

CDR3 DNA: TGTGCCAGCAGCAAAGTTTCCGGTTGGGCGGGACAGAACTATGGCTACACCTTC. Its protein is CASSKVSGWAGQNYGYTF. The chain links TRBV21-1 to TRBJ1-2; the D call in the table, TRBD1, was not verified against the DNA. TRBV21-1 is classified as a pseudogene. The CDR3 has 18 residues.

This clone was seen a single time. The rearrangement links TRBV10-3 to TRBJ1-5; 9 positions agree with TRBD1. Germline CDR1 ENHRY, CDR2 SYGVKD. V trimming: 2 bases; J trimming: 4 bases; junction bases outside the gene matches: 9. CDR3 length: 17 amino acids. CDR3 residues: CAISEIGTGRPNQPQHF. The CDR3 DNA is TGTGCCATCAGTGAGATCGGGACAGGGCGCCCGAATCAGCCCCAGCATTTT.

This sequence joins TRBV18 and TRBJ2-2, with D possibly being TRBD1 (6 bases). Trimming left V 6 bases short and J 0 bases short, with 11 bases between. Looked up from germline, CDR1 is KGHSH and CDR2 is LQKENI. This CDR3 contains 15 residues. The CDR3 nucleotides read TGTGCCAGCTCGTCGGGACAAGCGAACACCGGGGAGCTGTTTTTT. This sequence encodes CASSSGQANTGELFF.

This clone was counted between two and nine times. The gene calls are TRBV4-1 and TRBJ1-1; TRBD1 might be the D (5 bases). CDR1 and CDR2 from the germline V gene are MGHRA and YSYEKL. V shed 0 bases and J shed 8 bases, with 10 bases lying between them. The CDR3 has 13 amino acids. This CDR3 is CASSQDRRDEAFF. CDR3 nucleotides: TGCGCCAGCAGCCAAGATAGGAGGGACGAAGCTTTCTTT.

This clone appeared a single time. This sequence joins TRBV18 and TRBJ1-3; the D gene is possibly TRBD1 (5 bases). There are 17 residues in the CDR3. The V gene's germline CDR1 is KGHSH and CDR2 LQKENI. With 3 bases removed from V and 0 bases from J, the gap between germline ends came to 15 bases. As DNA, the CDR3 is TGTGCCAGCTCACCGATCGGCCGACAGAGCTCTGGAAACACCATATATTTT. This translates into CASSPIGRQSSGNTIYF.

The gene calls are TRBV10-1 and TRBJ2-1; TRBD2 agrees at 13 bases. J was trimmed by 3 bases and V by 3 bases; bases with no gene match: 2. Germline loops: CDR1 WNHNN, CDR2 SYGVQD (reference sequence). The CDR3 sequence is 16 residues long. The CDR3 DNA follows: TGCGCCAGCAGTGAACTAGCGGGAGGGCTCTACAATGAGCAGTTCTTC. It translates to CASSELAGGLYNEQFF.

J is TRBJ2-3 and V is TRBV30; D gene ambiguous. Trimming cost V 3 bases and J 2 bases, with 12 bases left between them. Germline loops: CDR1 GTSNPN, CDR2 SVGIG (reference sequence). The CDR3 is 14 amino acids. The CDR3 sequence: CAWRARGFTDTQYF. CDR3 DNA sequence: TGTGCCTGGAGGGCCCGCGGCTTCACAGATACGCAGTATTTT.